The subject of this entry is one TCR beta chain. The source of the sample is a study of blood T cell repertoires in COVID-19. Per the authors' pipeline: Estimated nucleated cell counts came from reference gene primer amplification. Sequencing used immunoSEQ multiplex PCR; TCRdb keeps in-frame clones, though not all of them. For V, J and clone size, that table is used; D and trimming come from the DNA. Among under 55,000 clones, more than 90% were seen once, and the ten largest hold around 3.7%. The sequenced sample was peripheral blood. The sequence was obtained from a human donor in a cohort sampled during active COVID-19.

As DNA, the CDR3 is TGTGCCAGCAGCTTAGCCGTGACAGGGGTCGGGCAGCCCCAGCATTTT. As protein: CASSLAVTGVGQPQHF. The chain recombines TRBV7-2 with TRBJ1-5; 8 positions match TRBD1. Germline values: CDR1 SGHTA, CDR2 FQGNSA. V lost 0 bases and J lost 7; bases outside the gene matches: 8. The CDR3 is 16 amino acids. Complete variable domain (other parts from reference TRBV7-2 and TRBJ1-5): GAGVSQSPSNKVTEKGKDVELRCDPISGHTALYWYRQSLGQGLEFLIYFQGNSAPDKSGLPSDRFSAERTGGSVSTLTIQRTQQEDSAVYLCASSLAVTGVGQPQHFGDGTRLSIL.